The source of this T cell receptor (beta chain) is a study of Graves' ophthalmopathy and Graves' hyperthyroidism. A follow-up of 18 months without ophthalmopathy meant that hyperthyroidism was stable. Participants with hyperthyroidism, aged 18 to 65, were newly diagnosed with under 2 months' duration. Excluded were patients with other autoimmune diseases, uncontrolled infections, pregnancy or lactation. The sample holds a few counts of this clonotype. What it binds is unknown. Overall study findings and caveats: Discrimination between ophthalmopathy and stable hyperthyroidism by a 13-signature model showed about 88% sensitivity and 70% to 84% specificity.

Amplifying from RNA transcripts, the study obtained TCR beta CDR3 regions. Amplification began with first-round RT-PCR using HTBI primers, then second-round multiplex PCR was performed. One entry per CDR3 protein, called by TCRdb with MiXCR from the multiplex PCR reads. The sample has hundreds of thousands of distinct CDR3 sequences; 22% are singletons. The material sequenced was peripheral blood. This TCR derives from a woman under 30 with stable Graves' hyperthyroidism. Some clones in this sample may be carry-over from other donors' samples.

The DNA of the CDR3 is TGTGCCGGCCTAAAGACCCAGCGTGACACTGAAGCTTTCTTT. Translating gives CAGLKTQRDTEAFF. This sequence joins TRBV6-1 and TRBJ1-1; no reliable D call. Germline CDR1 reads MNHNS; CDR2 reads SASEGT. This CDR3 spans 14 amino acids. V was shortened by 11 bases and J by 3 bases, with 19 bases between the two germline ends.